This TCR beta chain came from a study of blood T cell repertoires in COVID-19. Seattle enrolled patients during active infection and tracked them longitudinally. This table comes from immunoSEQ multiplex PCR, and its TCRdb copy is limited to in-frame clones, with some not included. The sample contains 300,000 to 400,000 clones, 87% of which appear only once. Germline V CDR1 and CDR2: LGHNA, YSLEER. CDR3 length: 15 residues. The trim removed 4 bases at V and 3 bases at J, leaving 6 bases unmatched. The chain is built from TRBV4-3 and TRBJ2-7, with 10 bases fitting TRBD1. Sequencing used peripheral blood. The source is a man aged 25-45 years with COVID-19, enrolled during active disease. Written as DNA, the CDR3 is TGCGCCAGCAGCCCAGGCGGGACAGGGGACTACGAGCAGTACTTC. This sequence encodes CASSPGGTGDYEQYF.